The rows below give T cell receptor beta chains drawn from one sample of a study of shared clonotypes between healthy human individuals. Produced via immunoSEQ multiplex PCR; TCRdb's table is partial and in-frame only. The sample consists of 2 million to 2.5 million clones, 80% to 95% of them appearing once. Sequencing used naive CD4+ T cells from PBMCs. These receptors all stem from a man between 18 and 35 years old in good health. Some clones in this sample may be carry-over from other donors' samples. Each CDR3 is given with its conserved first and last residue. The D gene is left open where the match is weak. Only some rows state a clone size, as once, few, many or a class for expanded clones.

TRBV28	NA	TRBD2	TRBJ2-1	CASRLLAGGPYNEQFF	TGTGCCAGCAGACTGTTGGCGGGAGGGCCCTACAATGAGCAGTTCTTC
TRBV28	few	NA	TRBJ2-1	CASTEGGDNEQFF	TGTGCCAGCACAGAAGGGGGGGACAATGAGCAGTTCTTC
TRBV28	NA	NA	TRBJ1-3	CASSLPENSGNTIYF	TGTGCCAGCAGTTTACCAGAGAACTCTGGAAACACCATATATTTT
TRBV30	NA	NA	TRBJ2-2	CAWRGASTGTGELFF	TGTGCCTGGAGAGGGGCCAGTACGGGGACCGGGGAGCTGTTTTTT
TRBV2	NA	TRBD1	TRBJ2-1	CASSLQGSQFF	TGTGCCAGCAGTCTACAGGGGAGTCAGTTCTTC
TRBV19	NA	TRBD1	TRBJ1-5	CASSRTTGSPNQPQHF	TGTGCCAGTAGTAGAACGACAGGGAGCCCCAATCAGCCCCAGCATTTT
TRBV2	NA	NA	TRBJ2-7	CASSENVQQYF	TGTGCCAGCAGTGAAAATGTCCAGCAGTACTTC
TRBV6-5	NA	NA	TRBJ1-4	CASSYRGSFNEKLFF	TGTGCCAGCAGTTACAGAGGCAGTTTTAATGAAAAACTGTTTTTT
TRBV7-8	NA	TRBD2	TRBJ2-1	CASSNAPSGSFEQFF	TGTGCCAGCAGCAACGCCCCCAGCGGGAGTTTTGAGCAGTTCTTC
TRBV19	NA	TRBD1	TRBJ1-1	CASSPGQGRTEAFF	TGTGCCAGTAGTCCCGGACAGGGTCGAACTGAAGCTTTCTTT
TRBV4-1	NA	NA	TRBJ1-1	CASSQRTGTEGTEAFF	TGCGCCAGCAGCCAAAGAACCGGGACTGAGGGCACTGAAGCTTTCTTT
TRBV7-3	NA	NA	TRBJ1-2	CASSLGGATYGYTF	TGTGCCAGCAGCTTAGGAGGGGCGACCTATGGCTACACCTTC
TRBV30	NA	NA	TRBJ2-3	CAWSVQGGTDTQYF	TGTGCCTGGAGTGTCCAGGGCGGCACAGATACGCAGTATTTT